What follows are 21 T cell receptor beta chains derived from one specimen sequenced in a study of cytomegalovirus exposure and HLA in healthy donors. PCR involved 60 Vbeta and 13 Jbeta primers. TCRdb's table, derived via immunoSEQ multiplex PCR, lists solely in-frame clones and lacks some. The sample yields about 60,000 clones, 77% seen once. The sequencing sample was made of PBMCs. The receptors were gathered from a female donor in good health and CMV-seronegative.

The V and J genes are TRBV28 and TRBJ1-5, with 9 bases matching TRBD1. Germline V CDR1 and CDR2: MDHEN, SYDVKM. The CDR3 length is 17 residues. The ends lost 6 bases at V and 0 bases at J; junction bases unmatched: 9. The DNA of the CDR3 is TGTGCCAGCAGAGACAGGGGGGAGAGGGCTAGCAATCAGCCCCAGCATTTT. This translates into CASRDRGERASNQPQHF.

This chain joins TRBV5-1 and TRBJ2-7, with 8 positions matching TRBD2. This CDR3 region has 14 residues. CDR1 and CDR2 (germline): SGHRS, YFSETQ. V was clipped by 6 bases and J by 4 bases; unmatched bases: 9. The CDR3 here is CASTLRAGEYEQYF. Written as DNA, the CDR3 is TGCGCCAGCACCCTGAGAGCGGGAGAATACGAGCAGTACTTC. The full variable domain, with the rest looked up from reference TRBV5-1 and TRBJ2-7, is KAGVTQTPRYLIKTRGQQVTLSCSPISGHRSVSWYQQTPGQGLQFLFEYFSETQRNKGNFPGRFSGRQFSNSRSEMNVSTLELGDSALYLCASTLRAGEYEQYFGPGTRLTVT.

The chain joins TRBV7-6 to TRBJ2-5; 10 bases are shared with TRBD2. Per the germline V gene, CDR1 is SGHVS and CDR2 is FNYEAQ. There are 17 residues in the CDR3. V was pared by 4 bases and J by 2 bases, with 10 bases of the junction left unmatched. The CDR3 reads CASSSDPTSGDQETQYF. The DNA of the CDR3 is TGTGCCAGCAGCTCCGACCCAACTAGCGGGGATCAAGAGACCCAGTACTTC.

The rearrangement joins TRBV29-1 to TRBJ2-5; TRBD1 matches 7 bases. Germline V gene sequence: CDR1 SQVTM, CDR2 ANQGSEA. The CDR3 runs 13 residues. The J segment lost 4 bases and the V segment lost 7 bases, leaving 9 bases of the junction unmatched. CDR3: CSAGDRAVETQYF. The CDR3 DNA sequence: TGCAGCGCCGGAGACAGGGCGGTAGAGACCCAGTACTTC.

This clone was seen once. This rearrangement joins TRBV27 to TRBJ1-6; D is unresolved. V gave up 5 bases and J gave up 5 bases, with 10 bases separating them. The CDR3 is 14 residues long. From germline, CDR1 is MNHEY and CDR2 SMNVEV (reference sequence). The CDR3 coding sequence is TGTGCCAGCAGTCAAAGGCAGGATAATTCACCCCTCCACTTT. Amino acid sequence: CASSQRQDNSPLHF.

The chain uses TRBV5-1 and TRBJ2-5, with 7 bases aligning to TRBD1. V lost 3 bases, J lost 2 bases, and 7 bases stayed unmatched. The CDR3 runs to 15 residues. Germline V lookup: CDR1 SGHRS, CDR2 YFSETQ. CDR3 region: CASSWDSNIQETQYF. CDR3 nucleotides: TGCGCCAGCAGCTGGGACAGCAACATTCAAGAGACCCAGTACTTC.

The chain links TRBV11-2 to TRBJ2-3; 8 bases map to TRBD1. V dropped 3 bases and J dropped 4; count of bases not matched to a gene: 6. In germline, CDR1 is SGHAT, CDR2 FQNNGV. This CDR3 contains 15 residues. CDR3 in amino acids: CASSFRGPSADTQYF. CDR3 coding DNA: TGTGCCAGCAGCTTCAGGGGGCCTAGCGCAGATACGCAGTATTTT.

The chain is built from TRBV30 and TRBJ1-1; D possibly corresponds to TRBD1 (6 bases). The CDR3 spans 16 residues. The germline V gene has CDR1 GTSNPN and CDR2 SVGIG (reference sequence). The V end lost 2 bases, the J end lost 6 bases, and 22 bases lay between the germline ends. CDR3 sequence: CAWSQRGGRGASEAFF. The CDR3 DNA reads TGTGCCTGGAGTCAAAGGGGGGGGCGCGGAGCCTCTGAAGCTTTCTTT.

The V call is TRBV9, the J call TRBJ2-7; D unclear. V lost 0 bases and J 0 bases, leaving 10 bases between the germline ends. CDR1 is SGDLS, CDR2 YYNGEE, per germline. The CDR3 is 15 residues long. The CDR3 loop is CASSVGDLSSYEQYF. The CDR3 DNA reads TGTGCCAGCAGCGTAGGCGACTTAAGCTCCTACGAGCAGTACTTC.

This sequence joins TRBV21-1 and TRBJ2-6; the table's D call of TRBD1 was not tested on the DNA. TRBV21-1 is an annotated pseudogene. This CDR3 spans 23 amino acids. CDR3 protein: CASSKEPGQGGEHVLSGANVLTF. The CDR3 DNA reads as TGTGCCAGCAGCAAGGAACCGGGACAGGGGGGAGAACATGTACTCTCTGGGGCCAACGTCCTGACTTTC.

The genes are TRBV6-6 and TRBJ1-4; 8 bases align to TRBD1. The CDR3 is made up of 14 amino acids. Germline V gene lookup returns CDR1 MNHNY and CDR2 SVGAGI (reference sequence). After removal of 2 bases from V and 8 bases from J, the junction contained 4 bases not matched to a gene. CDR3 sequence: CASSYRDRKEKLFF. The CDR3 nucleotides are TGTGCCAGCAGTTACCGGGACAGGAAGGAAAAACTGTTTTTT.

The chain couples TRBV7-9 to TRBJ2-3; 8 positions match TRBD1. Trimming removed 5 bases from V and 2 bases from J; junction bases left unmatched: 6. Germline CDR1 and CDR2: SEHNR and FQNEAQ (reference sequence). The CDR3 contains 15 residues. Here the CDR3 reads CASSQRTGTTDTQYF. CDR3 DNA sequence: TGTGCCAGCAGCCAAAGGACAGGGACCACAGATACGCAGTATTTT.

V and J are TRBV6-1 and TRBJ2-7; D gene ambiguous. Germline V lookup: CDR1 MNHNS, CDR2 SASEGT. The CDR3 loop spans 16 amino acids. The V end lost 2 bases, the J end lost 0 bases, and 14 bases lay between the germline ends. In DNA, the CDR3 is TGTGCCAGCAGTGAATTCGGTGGAGCCCTCTCCTACGAGCAGTACTTC. Encoded protein: CASSEFGGALSYEQYF.

The chain employs TRBV7-2 and TRBJ2-1, with a tentative D call TRBD2 (7 bases). Germline CDR1 is SGHTA and CDR2 is FQGNSA. V was cut by 4 bases and J by 8 bases, with 9 bases left in between. The CDR3 is made up of 12 amino acids. Written as DNA, the CDR3 is TGTGCCAGCAGCTCGGGGGGCGATGAGCAGTTCTTC. Amino acids: CASSSGGDEQFF.

This chain links TRBV28 with TRBJ2-7; TRBD2 aligns across 8 bases. Germline CDR1 is MDHEN and CDR2 is SYDVKM. Losses at the gene ends were 2 bases for V and 9 bases for J; bases not matched to a gene: 18. CDR3 length: 17 residues. CDR3 sequence: CASSLLGGTGRAGGQYF. CDR3 nucleotides: TGTGCCAGCAGTTTACTGGGGGGGACCGGGAGGGCCGGTGGGCAGTACTTC.

This rearrangement joins TRBV5-1 to TRBJ2-5; TRBD2 might be the D (5 bases). V was clipped by 0 bases and J by 5 bases, with 5 bases between them. Germline V gene sequence: CDR1 SGHRS, CDR2 YFSETQ. The CDR3 runs 12 residues. The CDR3 coding sequence is TGCGCCAGCAGCTTGGCGGGGGAGACCCAGTACTTC. Encoded protein: CASSLAGETQYF.

The chain joins TRBV5-1 to TRBJ2-5; possibly TRBD2 for D (5 bases). The J call is uncertain, as TRBJ2-7 better fits the DNA end. This CDR3 region has 18 residues. Germline-derived CDR1 and CDR2 are SGHRS and YFSETQ. Here the CDR3 reads CASSLGPVPSSHLSEQYF. The CDR3 region has the DNA TGCGCCAGCAGCTTGGGACCGGTTCCTAGCTCTCACCTCTCCGAGCAGTACTTC.

This chain joins TRBV4-2 and TRBJ2-3; D not resolved. Trimming left V 2 bases short and J 6 bases short, with 12 bases between. Germline loops: CDR1 LGHNA, CDR2 YNFKEQ. This CDR3 region has 14 residues. CDR3 in amino acids: CASSQQSSRDTQYF. CDR3 nucleotides: TGTGCCAGCAGCCAACAAAGTAGTCGGGATACGCAGTATTTT.

The V gene is TRBV5-1, the J gene TRBJ1-1; D might be TRBD1 (6 bases). V was clipped by 0 bases and J by 1 base, with 13 bases between them. The CDR3 totals 16 residues. Germline CDR1 SGHRS, CDR2 YFSETQ. The CDR3 here is CASSLGGGQGNTEAFF. In DNA, the CDR3 is TGCGCCAGCAGCTTGGGGGGGGGCCAGGGGAACACTGAAGCTTTCTTT.

Written as DNA, the CDR3 is TGTGCCAGCAGTGTTCGACAGGGCTCCTACGAGCAGTACTTC. Protein product: CASSVRQGSYEQYF. V usage is TRBV2 and J usage is TRBJ2-7, with 7 bases lining up with TRBD1. CDR1 is SNHLY, CDR2 FYNNEI, per germline. The CDR3 contains 14 residues. V lost 4 bases to trimming and J lost 0 bases; unmatched junction nucleotides: 3.

In DNA form, the CDR3 reads TGTGCCTGGAGTATAACAGGCTCTAACTATGGCTACACCTTC. Its protein is CAWSITGSNYGYTF. This rearrangement joins TRBV30 to TRBJ1-2; tentative D call: TRBD1 (5 bases). V lost 2 bases to trimming and J lost 0 bases, with 10 bases between them. There are 14 residues in the CDR3. CDR1 and CDR2 (germline): GTSNPN, SVGIG (reference sequence). Using reference TRBV30 and TRBJ1-2 for the parts outside the CDR3, the full variable domain is SQTIHQWPATLVQPVGSPLSLECTVEGTSNPNLYWYRQAAGRGLQLLFYSVGIGQISSEVPQNLSASRPQDRQFILSSKKLLLSDSGFYLCAWSITGSNYGYTFGSGTRLTVV.